A single T cell receptor beta chain is shown here with its context. This CDR3 is 16 amino acids long. Looked up from germline, CDR1 is MDHEN and CDR2 is SYDVKM. Trimming took 5 bases from V and 2 from J; bases not matched to a gene: 3. This specimen belongs to a study of OX40 agonist ivuxolimab in advanced cancers. TCRdb keeps only in-frame clones here, not all; method: immunoSEQ multiplex PCR. This sample yields 60,000 to 65,000 clones, of which 80% to 90% are seen a single time; about 3% belongs to the top ten. The sequencing used CD4+ or CD8+ T cells sorted from blood, collected in a trial of the OX40 agonist ivuxolimab. The chain links TRBV28 to TRBJ1-6, with TRBD1 matching over 10 bases. The receptor's source is an adult with an advanced solid tumor such as melanoma, head and neck, liver or kidney cancer. The CDR3 region is CASSDRGRTYNSPLHF. The CDR3 nucleotides read TGTGCCAGCAGTGACAGGGGGCGAACCTATAATTCACCCCTCCACTTT.